These 5 T cell receptor beta chains were sequenced from one sample in a study of T and B cells in COVID-19 patients. Multiplex PCR with BIOMED2 TRB-A/B primer pools amplified TRB rearrangements. TCRdb redid the calling of the multiplex PCR reads with MiXCR, one entry per CDR3 protein. The sample lists 5,000 or so distinct CDR3 sequences, roughly 26% seen once, with 35% to 45% in the top ten. Each TRB amplification used roughly 250-550 ng of genomic DNA from blood. Material: blood. The receptors were gathered from a human donor with active COVID-19.

The chain is built from TRBV9 and TRBJ2-2; TRBD2 agrees at 7 bases. V dropped 2 bases and J dropped 3; count of bases not matched to a gene: 4. Germline values: CDR1 SGDLS, CDR2 YYNGEE. The CDR3 length is 15 residues. CDR3 sequence reads: CASSVTSVDTGELFF. The CDR3, as DNA: TGTGCCAGCAGCGTCACTAGCGTCGACACCGGGGAGCTGTTTTTT.

The chain uses TRBV7-9 and TRBJ2-3; 8 nucleotides align to TRBD1. The CDR3 runs to 15 residues. The V segment lost 5 bases and the J segment 2 bases; nucleotides outside the gene matches: 6. Germline loops: CDR1 SEHNR, CDR2 FQNEAQ (reference sequence). The CDR3 spells CASSKTGVFTDTQYF. Here the CDR3 DNA reads TGTGCCAGCAGCAAGACAGGGGTTTTCACAGATACGCAGTATTTT.

The V and J genes are TRBV7-9 and TRBJ1-1, with D tentatively TRBD1 (5 bases). V lost 2 bases to trimming and J lost 9 bases, with 16 bases between them. CDR1 and CDR2 (germline): SEHNR, FQNEAQ (reference sequence). This CDR3 has 14 residues. The CDR3 nucleotides read TGTGCCAGCAGCTTAATCAGGGTCGAAGCTAAAGCTTTCTTT. Its translation: CASSLIRVEAKAFF.

Only a few counts were recorded for this clonotype. The chain combines TRBV5-6 with TRBJ1-5; 7 bases match TRBD1. This CDR3 comprises 15 residues. The germline gives CDR1 SGHDT, CDR2 YYEEEE. V lost 4 bases to trimming and J lost 0 bases; unmatched junction nucleotides: 4. CDR3: CASSMTGISNQPQHF. As DNA, the CDR3 is TGTGCCAGCAGCATGACAGGGATTAGCAATCAGCCCCAGCATTTT.

J is TRBJ2-7 and V is TRBV7-6, with D perhaps TRBD1 (5 bases). The CDR3 runs to 13 residues. The V and J ends lost 5 bases and 5 bases respectively, with 13 bases between them. Germline CDR1 reads SGHVS; CDR2 reads FNYEAQ. CDR3 in DNA: TGTGCCAGCAGCGATAACCAGGGAAACGAGCAGTACTTC. It codes for CASSDNQGNEQYF.